A single sample gave rise to the 30 T cell receptor beta chains below, sequenced in a study of blood T cell repertoires in COVID-19. Produced via immunoSEQ multiplex PCR; TCRdb's table is partial and in-frame only. This sample has around 200,000 clones; over 75% occur once, and the top ten carry around 2.3%. The sample comprised peripheral blood. The receptors come from a man aged 40-49 years with active or convalescent COVID-19.

This sequence joins TRBV7-9 and TRBJ1-6; no firm D call. The CDR3 runs 15 residues. CDR1 is SEHNR and CDR2 is FQNEAQ in the germline V gene (reference sequence). V shed 2 bases and J shed 5 bases, with 10 bases lying between them. The DNA of the CDR3 is TGTGCCAGCAGCTTAAGCGGCGGAAATAATTCACCCCTCCACTTT. Its translation is CASSLSGGNNSPLHF.

The V call is TRBV5-4, the J call TRBJ2-7, with 7 nucleotides matching TRBD1. J was trimmed by 4 bases and V by 4 bases; bases with no gene match: 8. The CDR3 runs 14 residues. Germline CDR1 SGHNT, CDR2 YYREEE (reference sequence). The CDR3 DNA follows: TGTGCCAGCAGCGCCGGGACAGACCCTTACGAGCAGTACTTC. It codes for CASSAGTDPYEQYF.

This chain joins TRBV4-2 and TRBJ2-5, with 7 nucleotides matching TRBD1. Germline V gives CDR1 LGHNA, CDR2 YNFKEQ. V lost 1 base and J lost 2; bases outside the gene matches: 7. The CDR3 is made up of 16 amino acids. The CDR3 bases are TGTGCCAGCAGCCAAGGGAAGGGACAGCCTCAAGAGACCCAGTACTTC. This gives the protein CASSQGKGQPQETQYF.

This chain uses TRBV6-5 with TRBJ2-6, with D tentatively TRBD1 (6 bases). V lost 2 bases, J lost 0 bases, and 8 bases lay in between. Germline lookup yields CDR1 MNHEY and CDR2 SVGAGI. The CDR3 totals 16 residues. Written as DNA, the CDR3 is TGTGCCAGCAGTTACCGACAGGTCTCTGGGGCCAACGTCCTGACTTTC. It is translated as CASSYRQVSGANVLTF.

The rearrangement joins TRBV6-5 to TRBJ2-7; 7 nucleotides match TRBD1. Germline CDR1 MNHEY, CDR2 SVGAGI. The CDR3 length is 14 residues. J lost 2 bases, V lost 7 bases, and 8 bases had no gene match. CDR3: CASTQGGGTYEQYF. The DNA for the CDR3 is TGTGCCAGCACCCAAGGGGGCGGAACCTACGAGCAGTACTTC.

This chain uses TRBV28 with TRBJ1-3, with 8 positions matching TRBD1. Germline lookup yields CDR1 MDHEN and CDR2 SYDVKM. CDR3 length equals 17 residues. Trimming removed 6 bases from V and 4 bases from J; junction bases left unmatched: 14. The CDR3 here is CASSGTRTGLGGNTIYF. The CDR3, as DNA: TGTGCCAGCAGCGGGACGAGGACAGGGCTGGGGGGAAACACCATATATTTT.

The chain employs TRBV27 and TRBJ2-3; D is perhaps TRBD1 (6 bases). This CDR3 contains 15 residues. V lost 2 bases and J lost 4, with 13 bases in between. Germline V gene lookup returns CDR1 MNHEY and CDR2 SMNVEV (reference sequence). This CDR3 is CASSLLGQIADTQYF. Here the CDR3 DNA reads TGTGCCAGCAGTTTACTCGGACAGATTGCAGATACGCAGTATTTT.

The chain combines TRBV6-5 with TRBJ2-7; 7 nucleotides align to TRBD2. V was clipped by 10 bases and J by 0 bases; unmatched bases: 6. The CDR3 is 13 residues long. CDR1 and CDR2 from the germline V gene are MNHEY and SVGAGI. CDR3 DNA sequence: TGTGCCACCTACACTAGCGACTCCTACGAGCAGTACTTC. It yields the protein CATYTSDSYEQYF.

The chain recombines TRBV20-1 with TRBJ2-5; no clear D gene. The V end was cut by 7 bases, the J end by 0 bases, with 3 bases between. Germline V lookup: CDR1 DFQATT, CDR2 SNEGSKA (reference sequence). The CDR3 runs to 10 residues. The chain's CDR3 is CSGDQETQYF. The CDR3 bases are TGCAGTGGAGACCAAGAGACCCAGTACTTC.

The chain carries TRBV6-5 and TRBJ2-7; 7 bases fit TRBD2. Trimming took 6 bases from V and 4 from J; bases not matched to a gene: 9. CDR1 is MNHEY, CDR2 SVGAGI, per germline. This CDR3 is built from 14 residues. CDR3 sequence: CASRPPGGGYEQYF. CDR3 bases: TGTGCCAGCAGGCCTCCGGGGGGAGGGTACGAGCAGTACTTC.

The rearrangement uses TRBV10-3 and TRBJ2-3, with D possibly being TRBD2 (5 bases). V was pared by 2 bases and J by 3 bases, with 9 bases between. CDR1 and CDR2 (germline): ENHRY, SYGVKD. The CDR3 contains 14 residues. CDR3 sequence: CAISEGGATDTQYF. As DNA, the CDR3 is TGTGCCATCAGTGAGGGAGGAGCTACAGATACGCAGTATTTT.

This chain joins TRBV30 and TRBJ1-5; 9 bases line up with TRBD1. Germline values: CDR1 GTSNPN, CDR2 SVGIG (reference sequence). V dropped 2 bases and J dropped 7; count of bases not matched to a gene: 3. The CDR3 consists of 13 residues. CDR3: CAWSRDREQPQHF. The CDR3 DNA follows: TGTGCCTGGAGTCGGGACAGGGAACAGCCCCAGCATTTT. Variable domain in full (rest from reference TRBV30 and TRBJ1-5): SQTIHQWPATLVQPVGSPLSLECTVEGTSNPNLYWYRQAAGRGLQLLFYSVGIGQISSEVPQNLSASRPQDRQFILSSKKLLLSDSGFYLCAWSRDREQPQHFGDGTRLSIL.

The CDR3 loop reads CAWSDSQVYGYTF. In nucleotides, the CDR3 is TGTGCCTGGAGTGACTCACAGGTCTATGGCTACACCTTC. This sequence joins TRBV30 and TRBJ1-2, with a weak D call TRBD1 (5 bases). Trimming left V 1 base short and J 4 bases short, with 10 bases between. The CDR3 runs 13 residues. Germline loops: CDR1 GTSNPN, CDR2 SVGIG (reference sequence).

The chain is built from TRBV3-1 (or the pseudogene TRBV3-2) and TRBJ2-5, with 9 bases matching TRBD2. The germline V gene encodes CDR1 LGHDT and CDR2 YNNKEL (reference sequence). CDR3 length equals 13 residues. After removal of 4 bases from V and 11 bases from J, the junction contained 8 bases not matched to a gene. The CDR3: CASSRLASGGQYF. The DNA for the CDR3 is TGTGCCAGCAGCCGACTAGCGAGCGGGGGGCAGTACTTC.

The chain joins TRBV28 to TRBJ1-5, with 7 bases matching TRBD1. The CDR3 sequence is 15 residues long. The V segment lost 7 bases and the J segment 4 bases; nucleotides outside the gene matches: 10. CDR1 MDHEN and CDR2 SYDVKM come from the germline V gene. The chain's CDR3 is CASTTPGTANQPQHF. The CDR3 nucleotides read TGTGCCAGCACAACTCCCGGGACAGCAAATCAGCCCCAGCATTTT.

The rearrangement joins TRBV28 to TRBJ2-7; D is undetermined. V was pared by 5 bases and J by 0 bases, with 11 bases between. CDR3 length: 14 residues. Germline V CDR1 and CDR2: MDHEN, SYDVKM. The CDR3 nucleotides are TGTGCCAGCAGTCCCATTGGCCGCTCCTACGAGCAGTACTTC. Protein product: CASSPIGRSYEQYF.

In this sample, this clone turned up once. V and J are TRBV4-1 and TRBJ2-1; TRBD1 aligns across 8 bases. J gave up 6 bases and V 2 bases, and 9 bases lay outside the gene matches. CDR1 is MGHRA and CDR2 is YSYEKL in the germline V gene. CDR3 length: 16 residues. The DNA for the CDR3 is TGCGCCAGCAGCCAAACCCCACAGGGGGGAGGCAATGAGCAGTTCTTC. Translation: CASSQTPQGGGNEQFF.

The chain carries TRBV6-2 or TRBV6-3 and TRBJ1-6, with 7 positions matching TRBD1. The J segment lost 7 bases and the V segment lost 2 bases, leaving 8 bases of the junction unmatched. The CDR3 totals 16 residues. The germline V gene encodes CDR1 MNHEY and CDR2 SVGEGT. Here the CDR3 DNA reads TGTGCCAGCAGTTACGCCCAGGGGGTAGGGAATTCACCCCTCCACTTT. As protein: CASSYAQGVGNSPLHF.

This clone was seen only once. The chain couples TRBV5-1 to TRBJ2-3; 9 positions match TRBD1. V was clipped by 2 bases and J by 6 bases; unmatched bases: 4. The CDR3 is made up of 14 amino acids. CDR1 is SGHRS and CDR2 is YFSETQ in the germline V gene. The CDR3 sequence is CASSFGTGRDTQYF. CDR3 DNA: TGCGCCAGCAGCTTCGGGACAGGGCGTGATACGCAGTATTTT. Full variable domain (missing parts from reference TRBV5-1 and TRBJ2-3): KAGVTQTPRYLIKTRGQQVTLSCSPISGHRSVSWYQQTPGQGLQFLFEYFSETQRNKGNFPGRFSGRQFSNSRSEMNVSTLELGDSALYLCASSFGTGRDTQYFGPGTRLTVL.

This chain joins TRBV18 and TRBJ1-1; D not certain. CDR3 length: 14 residues. Germline values: CDR1 KGHSH, CDR2 LQKENI. V lost 6 bases, J lost 0 bases, and 11 bases lay in between. The CDR3: CASSQNNLNTEAFF. DNA for the CDR3: TGTGCCAGCTCCCAGAACAATTTGAACACTGAAGCTTTCTTT. Based on the CDR3 plus reference TRBV18 and TRBJ1-1, the full variable domain is NAGVMQNPRHLVRRRGQEARLRCSPMKGHSHVYWYRQLPEEGLKFMVYLQKENIIDESGMPKERFSAEFPKEGPSILRIQQVVRGDSAAYFCASSQNNLNTEAFFGQGTRLTVV.

V usage is TRBV7-3 and J usage is TRBJ1-2, with unresolved D. The CDR3 length is 13 residues. Germline CDR1 reads SGHTA; CDR2 reads FQGTGA. The V end lost 6 bases, the J end lost 5 bases, and 13 bases lay between the germline ends. The CDR3 sequence is CASRTGGEYGYTF. DNA of the CDR3: TGTGCCAGCAGAACGGGCGGGGAGTATGGCTACACCTTC.

This chain joins TRBV5-5 and TRBJ1-3; D gene uncertain. CDR3 size: 15 residues. Trimming cost V 2 bases and J 0 bases, with 9 bases left between them. CDR1 and CDR2 (germline): SGHKS, YYEKEE (reference sequence). CDR3 residues: CASSFQVSSGNTIYF. The CDR3 region has the DNA TGTGCCAGCAGCTTTCAGGTCAGCTCTGGAAACACCATATATTTT.

The chain couples TRBV11-2 to TRBJ1-4; possible D gene TRBD1, 5 bases. CDR3 length: 13 amino acids. Deletions cut 4 bases from V and 8 bases from J, with 11 bases between. The V gene's germline CDR1 is SGHAT and CDR2 FQNNGV. CDR3 loop: CASSWAGREKLFF. CDR3 coding DNA: TGTGCCAGCAGCTGGGCAGGGCGCGAAAAACTGTTTTTT.

This chain links TRBV9 with TRBJ1-6; 7 bases line up with TRBD1. The CDR3 loop spans 16 amino acids. Germline loops: CDR1 SGDLS, CDR2 YYNGEE. With 2 bases clipped from V and 8 bases from J, the junction kept 10 bases outside the gene matches. DNA for the CDR3: TGTGCCAGCAGCGTGGCCGACAGGGTGAAAGATTCACCCCTCCACTTT. Translation: CASSVADRVKDSPLHF. The variable domain in full, completed from reference TRBV9 and TRBJ1-6, reads DSGVTQTPKHLITATGQRVTLRCSPRSGDLSVYWYQQSLDQGLQFLIQYYNGEERAKGNILERFSAQQFPDLHSELNLSSLELGDSALYFCASSVADRVKDSPLHFGNGTRLTVT.

The chain uses TRBV9 and TRBJ2-7; TRBD2 matches at 9 bases. The CDR3 extends over 15 amino acids. CDR1 is SGDLS and CDR2 is YYNGEE in the germline V gene. After removal of 4 bases from V and 0 bases from J, the junction contained 5 bases not matched to a gene. The CDR3 region has the DNA TGTGCCAGCAGCAGTTCTAGCGGGGACTCCTACGAGCAGTACTTC. Protein product: CASSSSSGDSYEQYF. The variable domain in full, completed from reference TRBV9 and TRBJ2-7, reads DSGVTQTPKHLITATGQRVTLRCSPRSGDLSVYWYQQSLDQGLQFLIQYYNGEERAKGNILERFSAQQFPDLHSELNLSSLELGDSALYFCASSSSSGDSYEQYFGPGTRLTVT.

V gene TRBV15 combines with J gene TRBJ1-2; TRBD1 might be the D (5 bases). V lost 2 bases and J 4 bases, leaving 17 bases between the germline ends. The CDR3 has 16 amino acids. CDR1 LNHNV and CDR2 YYDKDF come from the germline V gene (reference sequence). The CDR3 sequence: CATSRSLDSFVYGYTF. The CDR3 region has the DNA TGTGCCACCAGCAGATCCCTAGACAGTTTCGTCTATGGCTACACCTTC. Looking up the rest from reference TRBV15 and TRBJ1-2 gives the full variable domain: DAMVIQNPRYQVTQFGKPVTLSCSQTLNHNVMYWYQQKSSQAPKLLFHYYDKDFNNEADTPDNFQSRRPNTSFCFLDIRSPGLGDTAMYLCATSRSLDSFVYGYTFGSGTRLTVV.

The rearrangement links TRBV28 to TRBJ1-2; the match to TRBD1 covers 9 bases. CDR3 length: 14 residues. V was clipped by 5 bases and J by 4 bases; unmatched bases: 5. The V gene's germline CDR1 is MDHEN and CDR2 SYDVKM. CDR3 loop: CASSGQDRGYGYTF. CDR3 coding DNA: TGTGCCAGCAGTGGGCAGGACAGGGGCTATGGCTACACCTTC.

The V gene is TRBV3-1 (or the pseudogene TRBV3-2), the J gene TRBJ1-6, with 7 bases matching TRBD1. CDR3 length: 15 amino acids. Germline CDR1 is LGHDT and CDR2 is YNNKEL (reference sequence). V was pared by 3 bases and J by 8 bases, with 7 bases of the junction left unmatched. The CDR3 loop is CASSQTGFRHSPLHF. CDR3 bases: TGTGCCAGCAGCCAGACAGGGTTCCGTCATTCACCCCTCCACTTT.

This sequence joins TRBV4-1 and TRBJ2-3, with D possibly matching TRBD1 (6 bases). The V gene's germline CDR1 is MGHRA and CDR2 YSYEKL. The CDR3 length is 16 residues. The germline V and J ends were trimmed by 4 bases and 3 bases, with 17 bases remaining between them. CDR3 region: CASSPKTSGVTDTQYF. CDR3 coding DNA: TGCGCCAGCAGCCCTAAAACGTCAGGGGTTACAGATACGCAGTATTTT.

The chain joins TRBV7-2 to TRBJ2-5; 10 bases match TRBD1. V dropped 5 bases and J dropped 7; count of bases not matched to a gene: 10. Germline V gene data show CDR1 as SGHTA and CDR2 as FQGNSA. The CDR3 is made up of 15 amino acids. Here the CDR3 DNA reads TGTGCCAGCAGCACAAGACAGGGGGCACGAGGGACCCAGTACTTC. This translates into CASSTRQGARGTQYF.